Below, 17 T cell receptor beta chains from the same sample are listed, as sequenced in a study of shared clonotypes between healthy human individuals. Method: immunoSEQ multiplex PCR; TCRdb's copy keeps in-frame clones and lacks some. The sample shows 1.5 million to 2.5 million clones, about 95% of them seen only once. CD8 cells regarded as naive lacked CD45RO, were positively chosen for CCR7, and omitted terminally differentiated effector memory CD45RA+ cells. Sequenced input: naive CD8+ T cells sorted from blood. These TCRs come from a man between 18 and 29 years old in good health.

CDR3 DNA sequence: TGTGCCAGCAGCTTAACCGGCTCCAGCCCCTACGAGCAGTACTTC. This translates into CASSLTGSSPYEQYF. The chain uses TRBV13 and TRBJ2-7; D is uncertain. V was clipped by 2 bases and J by 2 bases, with 13 bases between them. CDR3 length equals 15 residues. CDR1 is PRHDT, CDR2 FYEKMQ, per germline (reference sequence).

The chain joins TRBV28 to TRBJ2-7; 11 bases match TRBD2. CDR1 is MDHEN, CDR2 SYDVKM, per germline. The CDR3 runs to 18 residues. V lost 4 bases, J lost 3 bases, and 14 bases stayed unmatched. CDR3 residues: CASSSAGLAVSNGYEQYF. For the CDR3, the DNA is TGTGCCAGCAGTTCTGCGGGACTAGCGGTCTCGAATGGCTACGAGCAGTACTTC.

On this clone itself: This specimen includes other DNA sequences encoding the same CDR3. J is TRBJ2-5 and V is TRBV27; 8 nucleotides agree with TRBD2. Germline CDR1 is MNHEY and CDR2 is SMNVEV (reference sequence). Unmatched junction bases numbered 0, after V lost 4 bases and J lost 2 bases. The CDR3 runs 13 residues. The CDR3 reads CASSSSGQETQYF. The DNA for the CDR3 is TGTGCCAGCAGTTCTAGCGGGCAAGAGACCCAGTACTTC.

The chain combines TRBV11-3 with TRBJ2-7; 10 nucleotides line up with TRBD2. The V segment lost 5 bases and the J segment 0 bases; nucleotides outside the gene matches: 4. In germline, CDR1 is SGHNT, CDR2 YENEEA. This CDR3 is built from 15 residues. The CDR3 DNA reads as TGTGCCAGCAGCGTAGCGGGAGGCGACTCCTACGAGCAGTACTTC. Protein sequence: CASSVAGGDSYEQYF.

This clone was detected only a few times. The chain uses TRBV7-6 and TRBJ2-7; 10 bases map to TRBD1. V gave up 5 bases and J gave up 2 bases; unmatched junction bases: 3. This CDR3 contains 14 residues. CDR1 is SGHVS, CDR2 FNYEAQ, per germline. CDR3 nucleotides: TGTGCCAGCAGCCCGACAGGGGGCCCCTACGAGCAGTACTTC. Protein product: CASSPTGGPYEQYF.

On this clone itself: Different DNA sequences within this sample yield the same CDR3. The rearrangement joins TRBV5-6 to TRBJ2-7; 8 bases align to TRBD1. The V segment lost 4 bases and the J segment 1 base; nucleotides outside the gene matches: 1. The CDR3 sequence is 13 residues long. Germline CDR1 SGHDT, CDR2 YYEEEE. In DNA form, the CDR3 reads TGTGCCAGCAGCGGACAGGGTTCCTACGAGCAGTACTTC. It encodes CASSGQGSYEQYF. Based on the CDR3 plus reference TRBV5-6 and TRBJ2-7, the full variable domain is DAGVTQSPTHLIKTRGQQVTLRCSPKSGHDTVSWYQQALGQGPQFIFQYYEEEERQRGNFPDRFSGHQFPNYSSELNVNALLLGDSALYLCASSGQGSYEQYFGPGTRLTVT.

The rearrangement joins TRBV7-8 to TRBJ1-1, with D perhaps TRBD1 (6 bases). V was cut by 5 bases and J by 7 bases, with 14 bases left in between. Germline assignment: CDR1 SGHVS and CDR2 FQNEAQ. CDR3 length: 13 amino acids. The CDR3: CASSAAGVIEAFF. The CDR3 nucleotides are TGTGCCAGCAGCGCTGCAGGGGTAATTGAAGCTTTCTTT.

V and J are TRBV4-1 and TRBJ2-1, with D maybe TRBD2 (5 bases). Per the germline V gene, CDR1 is MGHRA and CDR2 is YSYEKL. The germline V and J ends were trimmed by 7 bases and 2 bases, with 15 bases remaining between them. The CDR3 totals 15 residues. CDR3 residues: CASTVDGDTYNEQFF. CDR3 nucleotides: TGCGCCAGCACCGTAGACGGGGATACCTACAATGAGCAGTTCTTC.

CDR3 in DNA: TGTGCCAGCAGCTTGTTATTGCGGGGAGAGACCCAGTACTTC. Its translation: CASSLLLRGETQYF. The chain has TRBV5-6 and TRBJ2-5; D possibly corresponds to TRBD2 (6 bases). V shed 1 base and J shed 4 bases, with 11 bases lying between them. CDR1 SGHDT and CDR2 YYEEEE come from the germline V gene. This CDR3 has 14 amino acids.

V and J are TRBV7-6 and TRBJ2-7; weak D call: TRBD2 (5 bases). This CDR3 contains 15 residues. Germline V gene lookup returns CDR1 SGHVS and CDR2 FNYEAQ. Between the trimmed V and J ends, which lost 5 bases and 5 bases, there was a span of 19 bases. In DNA form, the CDR3 reads TGTGCCAGCAGCCCCAGAGAGGCTAGCACCCACGAGCAGTACTTC. It codes for CASSPREASTHEQYF.

The gene calls are TRBV28 and TRBJ2-7, with TRBD2 matching over 10 bases. The CDR3 is made up of 14 amino acids. The germline CDR1 and CDR2 sequences are MDHEN and SYDVKM. Losses at the gene ends were 4 bases for V and 3 bases for J; bases not matched to a gene: 3. In DNA, the CDR3 is TGTGCCAGCAGTTCTAGCGGGGGCAACTACGAGCAGTACTTC. Translating gives CASSSSGGNYEQYF.

The V gene is TRBV30, the J gene TRBJ1-4; 8 bases are shared with TRBD1. Looked up from germline, CDR1 is GTSNPN and CDR2 is SVGIG (reference sequence). Losses at the gene ends were 2 bases for V and 8 bases for J; bases not matched to a gene: 7. The CDR3 is 14 amino acids. This CDR3 is CAWSLTGVQEKLFF. The CDR3 coding sequence is TGTGCCTGGAGTTTGACAGGGGTACAAGAAAAACTGTTTTTT.

This chain links TRBV2 with TRBJ2-7; possibly TRBD1 or TRBD2 for D (5 bases each). V gave up 10 bases and J gave up 3 bases, with 10 bases separating them. Germline values: CDR1 SNHLY, CDR2 FYNNEI. The CDR3 sequence is 11 residues long. CDR3 nucleotides: TGTGCCACACTAGACAGCTACGAGCAGTACTTC. This gives the protein CATLDSYEQYF.

This clone appeared once. The chain combines TRBV5-6 with TRBJ1-3; the D gene is possibly TRBD1 (5 bases). Trimming took 2 bases from V and 7 from J, leaving 7 bases between them. From germline, CDR1 is SGHDT and CDR2 YYEEEE. The CDR3 covers 12 residues. DNA for the CDR3: TGTGCCAGCAGCTTTTGGGGGAACACCATATATTTT. It is translated as CASSFWGNTIYF.

This clone appeared once. J is TRBJ1-4 and V is TRBV4-3; D ambiguous. The CDR3 is 15 amino acids. The V gene's germline CDR1 is LGHNA and CDR2 YSLEER. Trimming pared 1 base from V and 0 bases from J, leaving 6 bases between. Here the CDR3 reads CASSQARTTNEKLFF. DNA for the CDR3: TGCGCCAGCAGCCAAGCCCGAACAACTAATGAAAAACTGTTTTTT.

V gene TRBV7-9 combines with J gene TRBJ2-1; 8 bases agree with TRBD2. The J segment lost 7 bases and the V segment lost 1 base, leaving 12 bases of the junction unmatched. This CDR3 has 17 residues. Germline values: CDR1 SEHNR, CDR2 FQNEAQ (reference sequence). The DNA of the CDR3 is TGTGCCAGCAGCTTAGAAGTAGCGGGGAGTTTCGGGAATGAGCAGTTCTTC. It encodes CASSLEVAGSFGNEQFF.

The chain couples TRBV30 to TRBJ2-7, with D possibly matching TRBD2 (6 bases). The length of the CDR3 is 11 residues. CDR1 GTSNPN and CDR2 SVGIG come from the germline V gene (reference sequence). V lost 4 bases and J lost 6, with 10 bases in between. The CDR3 loop reads CAWTMGGEQYF. CDR3 sequence (DNA): TGTGCCTGGACTATGGGGGGCGAGCAGTACTTC.